This T cell receptor (beta chain) was captured by sequencing in a study of CD8 T cells in Susac syndrome. Trimming removed 0 bases at V and 0 bases at J, with 5 bases between. Germline V gene sequence: CDR1 MNHEY, CDR2 SVGAGI. The CDR3 is 14 amino acids. RNA amounts of about 0.45 to 1 ug underwent reverse transcription with random hexamers. Across 54 Vbeta and 13 Jbeta, immunoSEQ multiplex PCR amplified TCR beta CDR3. A single record per CDR3 protein comes from TCRdb applying MiXCR to the immunoSEQ multiplex PCR reads. The repertoire holds 120,000 or so distinct CDR3 sequences, with about 94% as singletons. Sequencing of TCR beta was performed on blood CD8+ and CD4+ T cells.

This sequence joins TRBV6-5 and TRBJ2-5; D gene ambiguous. This sequence originates from a human donor with multiple sclerosis. Sequenced input: CD4+ T cells from PBMCs. CDR3 protein: CASSYSHNQETQYF. Written as DNA, the CDR3 is TGTGCCAGCAGTTACTCTCACAACCAAGAGACCCAGTACTTC.